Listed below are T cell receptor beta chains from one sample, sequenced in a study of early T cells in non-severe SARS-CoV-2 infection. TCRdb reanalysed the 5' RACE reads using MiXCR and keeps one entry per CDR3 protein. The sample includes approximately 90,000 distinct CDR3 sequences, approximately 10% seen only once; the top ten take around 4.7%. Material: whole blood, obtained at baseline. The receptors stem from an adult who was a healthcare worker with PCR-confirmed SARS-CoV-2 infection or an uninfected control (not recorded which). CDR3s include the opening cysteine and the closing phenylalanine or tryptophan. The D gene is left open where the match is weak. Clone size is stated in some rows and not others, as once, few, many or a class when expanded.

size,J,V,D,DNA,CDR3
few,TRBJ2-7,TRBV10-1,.,TGCGCCAGCGCTCGGGGCAGGGAGTACGAGCAGTACTTC,CASARGREYEQYF
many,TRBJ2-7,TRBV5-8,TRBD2,TGTGCCAGCAGCCGCCGGTGGGCGGGGGTGATGGCTGTGCAGTACTTC,CASSRRWAGVMAVQYF
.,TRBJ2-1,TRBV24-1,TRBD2,TGTGCCACCAGTGAGGAGACTAGCGGGAGCTATGAGCAGTTCTTC,CATSEETSGSYEQFF
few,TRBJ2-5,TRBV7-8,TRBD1,TGTGCCAGCAGCCCTAGAAGCAGGGGGCCTTGGAAAGAGACCCAGTACTTC,CASSPRSRGPWKETQYF
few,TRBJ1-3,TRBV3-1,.,TGTGCCAGCAGCCAAGGTCCAAGGAAGTCGGCTGGAAACACCATATATTTT,CASSQGPRKSAGNTIYF
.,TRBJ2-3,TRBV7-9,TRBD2,TGTGCCAGCTCCGGGACTAGCGGGACCCGGGGTACGCAGTATTTT,CASSGTSGTRGTQYF
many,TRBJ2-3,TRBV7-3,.,TGTGCCAGCAGCCCAGGACACAGCACAGATACGCAGTATTTT,CASSPGHSTDTQYF
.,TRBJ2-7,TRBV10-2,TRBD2,TGCGCCAGCACCCCCAGCGGTAAGCGGGGTGCCAACGAGCAGTACTTC,CASTPSGKRGANEQYF
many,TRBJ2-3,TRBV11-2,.,TGTGCCAGCAGCTTAGGTCGGTCTACAACTAGCACAGATACGCAGTATTTT,CASSLGRSTTSTDTQYF
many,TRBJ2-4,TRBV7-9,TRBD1,TGTGCCAGCAGCTCCAGACAGGGGGCTAACAAAAACATTCAGTACTTC,CASSSRQGANKNIQYF
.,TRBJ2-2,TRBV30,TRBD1,TGTGCCTGGGGACAGGGAGACACCGGGGAGCTGTTTTTT,CAWGQGDTGELFF
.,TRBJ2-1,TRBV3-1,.,TGTGCCAGCAGCCAATTGGAGTACAATGAGCAGTTCTTC,CASSQLEYNEQFF
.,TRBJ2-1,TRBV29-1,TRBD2,TGCAGCGTTGACGGACTAGCGGGAGGGAGGTCCTACAATGAGCAGTTCTTC,CSVDGLAGGRSYNEQFF
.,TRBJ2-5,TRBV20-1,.,TGCAGTGCTAGAGATTTCGGGGGAGATCAAGAGACCCAGTACTTC,CSARDFGGDQETQYF
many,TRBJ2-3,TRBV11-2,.,TGTGCCAGCAGCTTAGATCTGGACTCCCGCACAGATACGCAGTATTTT,CASSLDLDSRTDTQYF
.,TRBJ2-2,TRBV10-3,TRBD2,TGTGCCATCAATCCCGGACTAGCGGGAGGTATCGGGGAGCTGTTTTTT,CAINPGLAGGIGELFF
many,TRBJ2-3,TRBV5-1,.,TGCGCCAGCAGTTCACCTAGGGGAGCAGATACGCAGTATTTT,CASSSPRGADTQYF
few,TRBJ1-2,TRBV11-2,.,TGTGCCAGCAGCCCCCTCCGGAGGACAAATGAGGGGGGCTACACCTTC,CASSPLRRTNEGGYTF
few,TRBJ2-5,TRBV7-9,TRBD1,TGTGCCAGCAGCTTTGGGGCAGGGGGAGAAGAAGAGACCCAGTACTTC,CASSFGAGGEEETQYF
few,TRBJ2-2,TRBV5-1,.,TGCGCCAGCAGCTTCGCGGCCGGGGAGCTGTTTTTT,CASSFAAGELFF
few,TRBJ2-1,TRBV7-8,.,TGTGCCAGCAGCCCGACCTTAGTAGGGCAGTTCTTC,CASSPTLVGQFF
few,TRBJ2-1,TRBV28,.,TGTGCCAGCAGTTTATACGATGAGCAGTTCTTC,CASSLYDEQFF
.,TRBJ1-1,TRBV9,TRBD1,TGTGCCAGCAGCGGATCAGGGGGCTTTAAGGACACTGAAGCTTTCTTT,CASSGSGGFKDTEAFF
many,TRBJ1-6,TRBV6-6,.,TGTGCCAGCAGTTACAGGGGCCATAATTCACCCCTCCACTTT,CASSYRGHNSPLHF
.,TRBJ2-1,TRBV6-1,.,TGTGCCAGCAGTTTAGAAGGATCCTACAATGAGCAGTTCTTC,CASSLEGSYNEQFF
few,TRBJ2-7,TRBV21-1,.,TGTGCCAGCGGGCGGAGGGCGCTAGCGGATGACCTGCCCTACGAGCAGTACTTC,CASGRRALADDLPYEQYF
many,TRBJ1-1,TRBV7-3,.,TGTGCCAGCAGCTCTGACAGGCACACTGAAGCTTTCTTT,CASSSDRHTEAFF
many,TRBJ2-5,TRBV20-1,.,TGCAGTGCTAGATTCAGCGGAACCCAAGAGACCCAGTACTTC,CSARFSGTQETQYF
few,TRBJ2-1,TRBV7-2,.,TGTGCCAGCAGCTTAGGATGGGGTCACAATGAGCAGTTCTTC,CASSLGWGHNEQFF
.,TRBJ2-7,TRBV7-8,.,TGTGCCAGCAGCTTCGAGCGAGGGTTACCTCACGAGCAGTACTTC,CASSFERGLPHEQYF
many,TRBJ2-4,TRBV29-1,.,TGCAGCGTTGAAGATTCGGGGGCCCATGAGTACTTC,CSVEDSGAHEYF
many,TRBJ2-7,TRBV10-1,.,TGCGCCAGCAGTGAAGATATCGGCCGGAATCCCTACGAGCAGTACTTC,CASSEDIGRNPYEQYF
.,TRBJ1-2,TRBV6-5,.,TGTGCCAGCGGGGGAGCGGATGGCTACACCTTC,CASGGADGYTF
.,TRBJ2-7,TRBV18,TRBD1,TGTGCCAGCTCACTCAGGACAGGGACCTACGAGCAGTACTTC,CASSLRTGTYEQYF
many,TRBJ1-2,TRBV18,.,TGTGCCAGCTCACCCACCGACAGAGGGCGTCCCTCTGGCTACACCTTC,CASSPTDRGRPSGYTF
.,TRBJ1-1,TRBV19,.,TGTGCCAGTATATCGACCACTGAAGCTTTCTTT,CASISTTEAFF
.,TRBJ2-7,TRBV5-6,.,TGTGCCAGCAGCTTGGCCCCAGGTGGGTCCTACGAGCAGTACTTC,CASSLAPGGSYEQYF
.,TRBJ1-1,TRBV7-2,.,TGTGCCAGCAGCTCCCTGGCCTCGAACACTGAAGCTTTCTTT,CASSSLASNTEAFF
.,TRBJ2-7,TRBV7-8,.,TGTGCCAGCAGCTTGGCTCTCGAGCAGTACTTC,CASSLALEQYF
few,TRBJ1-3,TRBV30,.,TGTGCCTGGAGTGGAGGCAGGGGTCTAACTGGAAACACCATATATTTT,CAWSGGRGLTGNTIYF
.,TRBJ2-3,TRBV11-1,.,TGTGCCAGCAGCTCCCCGAGAGTAGCAGATACGCAGTATTTT,CASSSPRVADTQYF
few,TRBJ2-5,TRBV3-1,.,TGTGCCAGCAGCCAAGACTGGGCTGGCGCACAAGAGACCCAGTACTTC,CASSQDWAGAQETQYF
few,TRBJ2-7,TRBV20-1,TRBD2,TGCAGTGCTAGAGGTGATAGCGGGAGGGGTTGGTATCGCGAGCAGTACTTC,CSARGDSGRGWYREQYF
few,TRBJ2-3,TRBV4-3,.,TGCGCCAGCAGCCAAGATGGCGGGACTAGCACAGATACGCAGTATTTT,CASSQDGGTSTDTQYF
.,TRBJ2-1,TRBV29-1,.,TGCGGCGTGCTGCGAGTGGGGGATGAGCAGTTCTTC,CGVLRVGDEQFF
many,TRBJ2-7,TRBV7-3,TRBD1,TGTGCCAGCAGCAATAGGACAGGGAACACCTACGAGCAGTACTTC,CASSNRTGNTYEQYF
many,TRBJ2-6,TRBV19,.,TGTGCAGTCGGTCCCCCTGGGGCCAACGTCCTGACTTTC,CAVGPPGANVLTF
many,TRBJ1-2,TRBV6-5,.,TGTGCCAGCAGTTCCTTCGAGGTGGCGGTACATGGCTACACCTTC,CASSSFEVAVHGYTF
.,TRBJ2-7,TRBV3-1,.,TGTGCCAGCAGCCAAGTTGTGTCCGACTACGAGCAGTACTTC,CASSQVVSDYEQYF
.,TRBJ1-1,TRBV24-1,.,TGTGCCACCAGTGATTCCGGGTCCATGAACACTGAAGCTTTCTTT,CATSDSGSMNTEAFF